A selection of T cell receptor beta chains follows, all from one sample in a study of beta chain features in type 1 diabetes. Assay used: immunoSEQ multiplex PCR; TCRdb lists only in-frame clones, some missing. Counted here are 40,000 to 60,000 clones, approximately 60% occurring once; the ten biggest clones make up 0.25% to 0.35%. The specimen was stem cell memory CD4+ T cells from blood. The source of these receptors is a woman aged 25-40 years with type 1 diabetes. The CDR3 runs from the conserved cysteine through the conserved F or W. A D gene is named only where the DNA matches it firmly. Clone size is shown for a subset of rows, as once, few, many or a class of expanded clone.

size: once
V: TRBV4-1
J: TRBJ1-5
D: TRBD1
DNA: TGCGCCAGCAGCCGGGGGACAGATCGAGGTCAGCCCCAGCATTTT
CDR3: CASSRGTDRGQPQHF

size: .
V: TRBV4-2
J: TRBJ1-4
D: TRBD1
DNA: TGTGCCAGCAGCCAACCCCAGGGGGCGCTGGAAAAACTGTTTTTT
CDR3: CASSQPQGALEKLFF

size: .
V: TRBV29-1
J: TRBJ2-7
D: TRBD1
DNA: TGCAGCGTTCTTCCGGGACAGGGGGCCTACGAGCAGTACTTC
CDR3: CSVLPGQGAYEQYF

size: .
V: TRBV4-2
J: TRBJ1-2
D: .
DNA: TGTGCCAGCAGCCAAGATGGACAGACTAACTATGGCTACACCTTC
CDR3: CASSQDGQTNYGYTF

size: .
V: TRBV7-2
J: TRBJ2-2
D: .
DNA: TGTGCCAGCAGCTACCATCTAGCGTTGAACACCGGGGAGCTGTTTTTT
CDR3: CASSYHLALNTGELFF

size: few
V: TRBV4-1
J: TRBJ1-1
D: TRBD1
DNA: TGCGCCAGCAGCCAAGATCGCGGCAGGGGGGTGAGCACTGAAGCTTTCTTT
CDR3: CASSQDRGRGVSTEAFF

size: few
V: TRBV4-2
J: TRBJ2-7
D: TRBD2
DNA: TGTGCCAGCAGCCCGGGACTAGCGGGAGACTACGAGCAGTACTTC
CDR3: CASSPGLAGDYEQYF

size: few
V: TRBV19
J: TRBJ2-6
D: .
DNA: TGTGCCAGTAGTTTAGGTCTTCTCTCTGGGGCCAACGTCCTGACTTTC
CDR3: CASSLGLLSGANVLTF

size: .
V: TRBV14
J: TRBJ2-7
D: .
DNA: TGTGCCAGCAGCCAAGACAGGCACAACGAGCAGTACTTC
CDR3: CASSQDRHNEQYF

size: .
V: TRBV2
J: TRBJ1-3
D: .
DNA: TGTGCCAGCAGTGGGACACCCTCTGGAAACACCATATATTTT
CDR3: CASSGTPSGNTIYF

size: .
V: TRBV6-1
J: TRBJ1-1
D: TRBD1
DNA: TGTGCCAGCAGTGAAGCGTGGACAGGGAACACTGAAGCTTTCTTT
CDR3: CASSEAWTGNTEAFF

size: .
V: TRBV25-1
J: TRBJ2-2
D: TRBD1
DNA: TGTGCCAGCAGTGAGGACAGGGGGCTTGTTTGGACCGGGGAGCTGTTTTTT
CDR3: CASSEDRGLVWTGELFF

size: .
V: TRBV5-1
J: TRBJ2-7
D: TRBD2
DNA: TGCGCCAGCAGCTTGGAAGGGACTAGCGGGGTCTACGAGCAGTACTTC
CDR3: CASSLEGTSGVYEQYF

size: few
V: TRBV9
J: TRBJ2-1
D: .
DNA: TGTGCCAGCAGCCCAACGGGGGACTCATACAATGAGCAGTTCTTC
CDR3: CASSPTGDSYNEQFF

size: .
V: TRBV7-3
J: TRBJ2-5
D: .
DNA: TGTGCCAGCAGATACCCCGGTGGCGGCCAAGAGACCCAGTACTTC
CDR3: CASRYPGGGQETQYF

size: .
V: TRBV7-9
J: TRBJ2-7
D: .
DNA: TGTGCCAGCAGCTCCCGGCAAGGGGACGAGCAGTACTTC
CDR3: CASSSRQGDEQYF

size: few
V: TRBV29-1
J: TRBJ2-3
D: .
DNA: TGCAGCGTCTCGATAGGGGACTCGAGCACAGATACGCAGTATTTT
CDR3: CSVSIGDSSTDTQYF

size: .
V: TRBV5-6
J: TRBJ1-1
D: TRBD1
DNA: TGTGCCAGCAGGAGGACAGGGGGATACACTGAAGCTTTCTTT
CDR3: CASRRTGGYTEAFF

size: .
V: TRBV7-3
J: TRBJ2-2
D: TRBD2
DNA: TGTGCCAGCTCTCCGGGAGGGCCGGGCACCGGGGAGCTGTTTTTT
CDR3: CASSPGGPGTGELFF

size: once
V: TRBV10-1
J: TRBJ1-1
D: .
DNA: TGCGCCAGCAGTGTCCCCGGGACAAGAGGCACTGAAGCTTTCTTT
CDR3: CASSVPGTRGTEAFF

size: few
V: TRBV7-9
J: TRBJ2-3
D: .
DNA: TGTGCCAGCAGCTTAGTCTACACAGATACGCAGTATTTT
CDR3: CASSLVYTDTQYF

size: .
V: TRBV5-4
J: TRBJ2-1
D: TRBD2
DNA: TGTGCCAGCAGCTTGGAGGCTAGCGGGAGAACCGATGAGCAGTTCTTC
CDR3: CASSLEASGRTDEQFF

size: .
V: TRBV11-2
J: TRBJ1-5
D: TRBD1
DNA: TGTGCCAGCAGCCCGGATAGGGGGCGGAGCAATCAGCCCCAGCATTTT
CDR3: CASSPDRGRSNQPQHF

size: .
V: TRBV5-4
J: TRBJ2-1
D: TRBD2
DNA: TGTGCCAGCAGCTTAGCTAGCGGGAGTTTAGATGAGCAGTTCTTC
CDR3: CASSLASGSLDEQFF

size: .
V: TRBV19
J: TRBJ2-2
D: TRBD2
DNA: TGTGCCAGTAGTAACCCCTGGACTAGCGTCGGGGAGCTGTTTTTT
CDR3: CASSNPWTSVGELFF

size: few
V: TRBV18
J: TRBJ2-5
D: .
DNA: TGTGCCAGCTCACGCAGGCCTCGCCAAGAGACCCAGTACTTC
CDR3: CASSRRPRQETQYF

size: .
V: TRBV4-2
J: TRBJ2-3
D: .
DNA: TGTGCCAGCAGCCAAGCACCGGGGGCTAGCGGAAACACAGATACGCAGTATTTT
CDR3: CASSQAPGASGNTDTQYF

size: .
V: TRBV5-1
J: TRBJ2-6
D: .
DNA: TGCGCCAGCAGCGACGGGTGGACCAACGTCCTGACTTTC
CDR3: CASSDGWTNVLTF

size: few
V: TRBV2
J: TRBJ1-1
D: .
DNA: TGTGCCAGCAGTCCCCTACCAGGGTCCCAAGCTTTCTTT
CDR3: CASSPLPGSQAFF

size: once
V: TRBV29-1
J: TRBJ1-5
D: .
DNA: TGCAGCGTTGGGGAGGAGGATCAGCCCCAGCATTTT
CDR3: CSVGEEDQPQHF

size: .
V: TRBV5-1
J: TRBJ2-1
D: TRBD2
DNA: TGCGCCAGCAGCTTGGGCCCTCTCCAGCGGGGAAGGAGCTCCTACAATGAGCAGTTCTTC
CDR3: CASSLGPLQRGRSSYNEQFF

size: .
V: TRBV5-1
J: TRBJ2-5
D: TRBD2
DNA: TGCGCCAGCGGCGCACCGGGACTAGCGGGAAACACTCAAGAGACCCAGTACTTC
CDR3: CASGAPGLAGNTQETQYF

size: .
V: TRBV19
J: TRBJ2-1
D: TRBD1
DNA: TGTGCCAGTACGCGCAGGGGGCTGAGCAATGAGCAGTTCTTC
CDR3: CASTRRGLSNEQFF

size: .
V: TRBV11-2
J: TRBJ2-6
D: .
DNA: TGTGCCAGCAGCCCGGGACACTCTGGGGCCAACGTCCTGACTTTC
CDR3: CASSPGHSGANVLTF

size: .
V: TRBV12-2
J: TRBJ1-5
D: .
DNA: TGTGCAAGTCGCCCGGGGAGGGGACAAGGTCAGCCCCAGCATTTT
CDR3: CASRPGRGQGQPQHF

size: .
V: TRBV19
J: TRBJ1-5
D: TRBD1
DNA: TGTGCCAGTAGTTCCCGGGACAGGGGGCAAAACAATCAGCCCCAGCATTTT
CDR3: CASSSRDRGQNNQPQHF

size: .
V: TRBV9
J: TRBJ2-1
D: .
DNA: TGTGCCAGCAGCCAGGACAGCTCTCCCATCGGGTCCAATGAGCAGTTCTTC
CDR3: CASSQDSSPIGSNEQFF

size: once
V: TRBV19
J: TRBJ1-1
D: .
DNA: TGTGCCAGTAGTAATCAGATTGGAGGGAACACTGAAGCTTTCTTT
CDR3: CASSNQIGGNTEAFF

size: .
V: TRBV2
J: TRBJ2-5
D: TRBD2
DNA: TGTGCCAGCGCGGGACTACAAGAAGAGACCCAGTACTTC
CDR3: CASAGLQEETQYF

size: .
V: TRBV27
J: TRBJ1-2
D: TRBD1
DNA: TGTGCCAGCAGTTTGACTTACCAGGGGGGCCGTGGCTACACCTTC
CDR3: CASSLTYQGGRGYTF

size: .
V: TRBV30
J: TRBJ2-5
D: .
DNA: TGTGCCTGGAGTATCGCGGAGACCCAGTACTTC
CDR3: CAWSIAETQYF

size: .
V: TRBV15
J: TRBJ1-2
D: .
DNA: TGTGCCACCAGCCTCCTCGGAGGGGGGGGCGAGTATGGCTACACCTTC
CDR3: CATSLLGGGGEYGYTF

size: .
V: TRBV28
J: TRBJ1-5
D: .
DNA: TGTGCCAGCAGTGGAAGCGCACAGGGATTTCAGCCCCAGCATTTT
CDR3: CASSGSAQGFQPQHF

size: few
V: TRBV29-1
J: TRBJ1-1
D: .
DNA: TGCAGCGTGGACAGAGATTTGAACACTGAAGCTTTCTTT
CDR3: CSVDRDLNTEAFF

size: .
V: TRBV5-1
J: TRBJ1-2
D: TRBD1
DNA: TGCGCCAGCAGCTTGGCGGGACAGGAGAGGGACTATGGCTACACCTTC
CDR3: CASSLAGQERDYGYTF

size: few
V: TRBV7-9
J: TRBJ2-5
D: TRBD2
DNA: TGTGCCAGCAGCTTAGAAGTGGGAGCGGGGCATCTCGAGACCCAGTACTTC
CDR3: CASSLEVGAGHLETQYF

size: .
V: TRBV18
J: TRBJ2-6
D: .
DNA: TGTGCCAGCTCACCTAGGGGGAGCCTCATGATTAGGGCCAACGTCCTGACTTTC
CDR3: CASSPRGSLMIRANVLTF

size: .
V: TRBV28
J: TRBJ2-1
D: .
DNA: TGTGCCAGCAGTTCAAGCGGGACAGGTTACAATGAGCAGTTCTTC
CDR3: CASSSSGTGYNEQFF

size: .
V: TRBV5-1
J: TRBJ1-1
D: .
DNA: TGCGCCAGCAACGACCCCGGACAGAACACTGAAGCTTTCTTT
CDR3: CASNDPGQNTEAFF

size: once
V: TRBV28
J: TRBJ2-5
D: .
DNA: TGTGCCAGCAGTTTACCCCGGGGCGGGGAAGAGACCCAGTACTTC
CDR3: CASSLPRGGEETQYF

size: once
V: TRBV6-1
J: TRBJ2-1
D: TRBD2
DNA: TGTGCCAGCAGAGCGGGAGAGTCCTACAATGAGCAGTTCTTC
CDR3: CASRAGESYNEQFF